This passage covers 22 T cell receptor beta chains from one sample sequenced in a study of T cell responses to AZD1222 COVID-19 vaccine. This table comes from immunoSEQ multiplex PCR, and its TCRdb copy is limited to in-frame clones, with some not included. The sample includes fewer than 300,000 clones, over 85% of them seen just once. Sequenced material: peripheral blood, taken on day 0 of AZD1222 vaccination. These receptors all come from an adult in good health.

The V and J genes are TRBV6-5 and TRBJ1-2, with D uncertain. Germline CDR1 reads MNHEY; CDR2 reads SVGAGI. The CDR3 covers 14 residues. With 0 bases removed from V and 8 bases from J, the gap between germline ends came to 13 bases. The CDR3 sequence is CASSYSSWHAGYTF. The CDR3 DNA sequence: TGTGCCAGCAGTTACTCGTCCTGGCACGCAGGCTACACCTTC.

This rearrangement joins TRBV9 to TRBJ1-6; TRBD1 aligns across 9 bases. Per the germline V gene, CDR1 is SGDLS and CDR2 is YYNGEE. CDR3 length: 17 amino acids. V lost 7 bases to trimming and J lost 10 bases; unmatched junction nucleotides: 18. The CDR3 nucleotides read TGTGCCAGCGGGCCGGGCGACCGGGACAGGGTGGGATCACCCCTCCACTTT. As protein: CASGPGDRDRVGSPLHF.

This chain links TRBV2 with TRBJ2-6; no clear D. Trimming cost V 3 bases and J 0 bases, with 12 bases left between them. The CDR3 length is 17 residues. From germline, CDR1 is SNHLY and CDR2 FYNNEI. The CDR3 loop reads CASSDKLAFSGANVLTF. The CDR3 region has the DNA TGTGCCAGCAGTGATAAGCTGGCCTTCTCTGGGGCCAACGTCCTGACTTTC.

The V call is TRBV9, the J call TRBJ1-5; 9 positions match TRBD1. This CDR3 has 14 amino acids. J was trimmed by 7 bases and V by 3 bases; bases with no gene match: 5. Germline V gene lookup returns CDR1 SGDLS and CDR2 YYNGEE. As DNA, the CDR3 is TGTGCCAGCAGCGCGGGACAGGGAGTCCAGCCCCAGCATTTT. It yields the protein CASSAGQGVQPQHF.

This chain connects TRBV3-1 (or the pseudogene TRBV3-2) to TRBJ2-3; D is undetermined. The CDR3 extends over 12 amino acids. Germline V gene lookup returns CDR1 LGHDT and CDR2 YNNKEL (reference sequence). Trimming removed 4 bases from V and 3 bases from J, with 5 bases in between. The CDR3 loop reads CASSRRTDTQYF. CDR3 nucleotides: TGTGCCAGCAGCCGACGGACAGATACGCAGTATTTT.

The rearrangement uses TRBV6-6 and TRBJ2-7; D assignment may be TRBD1 or TRBD2 (5 bases each). Deletions cut 5 bases from V and 4 bases from J, with 21 bases between. CDR3 length: 16 residues. Germline values: CDR1 MNHNY, CDR2 SVGAGI (reference sequence). In nucleotides, the CDR3 is TGTGCCAGCAGTCGAGACAGCGGCGGCCCCTTGTACGAGCAGTACTTC. It specifies CASSRDSGGPLYEQYF.

This chain links TRBV28 with TRBJ1-2; 8 bases map to TRBD1. The CDR3 length is 14 residues. Unmatched junction bases numbered 6, after V lost 6 bases and J lost 3 bases. Germline V gene data show CDR1 as MDHEN and CDR2 as SYDVKM. The CDR3 sequence is CASRATGVDYGYTF. The CDR3 coding sequence is TGTGCCAGCAGAGCGACAGGGGTCGACTATGGCTACACCTTC.

The genes are TRBV27 and TRBJ2-1; D perhaps matches TRBD1 (5 bases). The ends were cut back, 3 bases at V and 7 bases at J, with 13 bases in the middle. Looked up from germline, CDR1 is MNHEY and CDR2 is SMNVEV (reference sequence). This CDR3 is built from 14 residues. The CDR3 DNA is TGTGCCAGCAGTTTTGGGGCCGGTAGGAATGAGCAGTTCTTC. It translates to CASSFGAGRNEQFF.

The chain is built from TRBV4-1 and TRBJ2-3, with unresolved D. Trimming removed 1 base from V and 4 bases from J, with 15 bases in between. Germline V gene lookup returns CDR1 MGHRA and CDR2 YSYEKL. This CDR3 spans 16 amino acids. The CDR3 protein is CASSQGAPPRADTQYF. The CDR3 DNA reads as TGCGCCAGCAGCCAAGGAGCACCTCCGAGAGCAGATACGCAGTATTTT.

The chain joins TRBV5-5 to TRBJ1-1; 7 nucleotides agree with TRBD1. CDR1 is SGHKS, CDR2 YYEKEE, per germline (reference sequence). V trimming: 2 bases; J trimming: 5 bases; junction bases outside the gene matches: 9. The CDR3 contains 15 residues. The CDR3 sequence is CASSLSYRGGTEAFF. Written as DNA, the CDR3 is TGTGCCAGCAGCTTATCTTACAGGGGTGGGACTGAAGCTTTCTTT.

This clone was picked up a small number of times. This sequence joins TRBV9 and TRBJ1-6, with D unclear. The ends were cut back, 0 bases at V and 9 bases at J, with 13 bases in the middle. Germline V CDR1 and CDR2: SGDLS, YYNGEE. CDR3 length: 15 residues. The CDR3 coding sequence is TGTGCCAGCAGCGTAGTGGTGGGCGAGGGTTCACCCCTCCACTTT. Translating it yields CASSVVVGEGSPLHF.

The table lists this clone with a count of one. The J gene is TRBJ2-7, the V gene TRBV6-2 or TRBV6-3; D call uncertain. The CDR3 loop spans 11 amino acids. CDR1 is MNHEY, CDR2 SVGEGT, per germline. V was clipped by 2 bases and J by 7 bases, with 6 bases between them. As DNA, the CDR3 is TGTGCCAGCAGTTACGGTCGGGAGCAGTACTTC. It codes for CASSYGREQYF.

The V and J genes are TRBV3-1 (or the pseudogene TRBV3-2) and TRBJ2-7; TRBD2 matches at 12 bases. Losses at the gene ends were 4 bases for V and 3 bases for J; bases not matched to a gene: 10. Germline V CDR1 and CDR2: LGHDT, YNNKEL (reference sequence). The CDR3 contains 17 residues. CDR3 sequence (DNA): TGTGCCAGCAGCCCCCCGGGGCTAGCGGGAGGGGGCTACGAGCAGTACTTC. Encoded protein: CASSPPGLAGGGYEQYF.

The chain joins TRBV5-1 to TRBJ2-5; D not certain. V was clipped by 0 bases and J by 7 bases, with 13 bases between them. The CDR3 covers 14 residues. The V gene's germline CDR1 is SGHRS and CDR2 YFSETQ. The CDR3 loop is CASSLGPSRPTQYF. The CDR3 DNA is TGCGCCAGCAGCTTGGGGCCCTCCCGGCCGACCCAGTACTTC. The full variable domain, its missing parts supplied by reference TRBV5-1 and TRBJ2-5, is KAGVTQTPRYLIKTRGQQVTLSCSPISGHRSVSWYQQTPGQGLQFLFEYFSETQRNKGNFPGRFSGRQFSNSRSEMNVSTLELGDSALYLCASSLGPSRPTQYFGPGTRLLVL.

The chain employs TRBV5-6 and TRBJ2-7; a possible D gene is TRBD2 (6 bases). The CDR3 sequence is 13 residues long. Trimming left V 4 bases short and J 2 bases short, with 10 bases between. Germline V gene data show CDR1 as SGHDT and CDR2 as YYEEEE. The CDR3 DNA is TGTGCCAGCAGCCGGGAGCCCCCCTACGAGCAGTACTTC. It yields the protein CASSREPPYEQYF.

The J gene is TRBJ2-1, the V gene TRBV13, with D tentatively TRBD2 (5 bases). Germline V gene sequence: CDR1 PRHDT, CDR2 FYEKMQ (reference sequence). Between the trimmed V and J ends, which lost 5 bases and 0 bases, there was a span of 17 bases. This CDR3 is built from 17 residues. The CDR3 region has the DNA TGTGCCAGCAGCCCCATCCGGACTGGCGTCTCCTACAATGAGCAGTTCTTC. Translating it yields CASSPIRTGVSYNEQFF.

The chain recombines TRBV28 with TRBJ1-3; D gene uncertain. Trimming stripped 7 bases from V and 2 bases from J, with 9 bases between. This CDR3 contains 13 residues. Germline V gene sequence: CDR1 MDHEN, CDR2 SYDVKM. Written as DNA, the CDR3 is TGTGCCAGCACCGGGCGCCCTGGAAACACCATATATTTT. Its protein is CASTGRPGNTIYF.

The J gene is TRBJ2-1, the V gene TRBV2; a possible D gene is TRBD1 (6 bases). The CDR3 has 11 amino acids. Trimming took off 8 bases at V and 7 bases at J, with 9 bases between the two ends. Germline CDR1 is SNHLY and CDR2 is FYNNEI. CDR3 nucleotide sequence: TGTGCCAGCCAAGGGGGAAATGAGCAGTTCTTC. This encodes CASQGGNEQFF. The variable domain in full, with the rest retrieved from reference TRBV2 and TRBJ2-1, is EPEVTQTPSHQVTQMGQEVILRCVPISNHLYFYWYRQILGQKVEFLVSFYNNEISEKSEIFDDQFSVERPDGSNFTLKIRSTKLEDSAMYFCASQGGNEQFFGPGTRLTVL.

The V call is TRBV6-5, the J call TRBJ2-7, with D possibly being TRBD2 (6 bases). CDR1 and CDR2 (germline): MNHEY, SVGAGI. The CDR3 is 14 residues long. Trimming shortened V by 7 bases and J by 7 bases, and 20 bases separated the two germline ends. The CDR3 spells CASTRDGGIGEQYF. The CDR3 nucleotides are TGTGCCAGCACTCGAGACGGCGGGATAGGGGAGCAGTACTTC.

This clone was seen a few times. V and J are TRBV5-1 and TRBJ1-1; 8 bases align to TRBD1. The V gene's germline CDR1 is SGHRS and CDR2 YFSETQ. V lost 4 bases, J lost 3 bases, and 8 bases stayed unmatched. CDR3 length equals 15 residues. CDR3 protein: CASSPTGVEDTEAFF. Here the CDR3 DNA reads TGCGCCAGCAGCCCGACAGGGGTGGAGGACACTGAAGCTTTCTTT.

V usage is TRBV5-1 and J usage is TRBJ2-5; 11 positions agree with TRBD2. Trimming took 4 bases from V and 7 from J; bases not matched to a gene: 15. The CDR3 is 17 amino acids. CDR1 SGHRS and CDR2 YFSETQ come from the germline V gene. CDR3 sequence: CASSPMTSGASRRTQYF. CDR3 in DNA: TGCGCCAGCAGCCCTATGACTAGCGGGGCGTCAAGGCGGACCCAGTACTTC.

The chain joins TRBV28 to TRBJ2-1, with D tentatively TRBD2 (5 bases). In germline, CDR1 is MDHEN, CDR2 SYDVKM. The V end was cut by 2 bases, the J end by 0 bases, with 11 bases between. This CDR3 has 16 amino acids. The CDR3 coding sequence is TGTGCCAGCAGTTTACGCGGAGGATCCTCCTACAATGAGCAGTTCTTC. Its translation: CASSLRGGSSYNEQFF.